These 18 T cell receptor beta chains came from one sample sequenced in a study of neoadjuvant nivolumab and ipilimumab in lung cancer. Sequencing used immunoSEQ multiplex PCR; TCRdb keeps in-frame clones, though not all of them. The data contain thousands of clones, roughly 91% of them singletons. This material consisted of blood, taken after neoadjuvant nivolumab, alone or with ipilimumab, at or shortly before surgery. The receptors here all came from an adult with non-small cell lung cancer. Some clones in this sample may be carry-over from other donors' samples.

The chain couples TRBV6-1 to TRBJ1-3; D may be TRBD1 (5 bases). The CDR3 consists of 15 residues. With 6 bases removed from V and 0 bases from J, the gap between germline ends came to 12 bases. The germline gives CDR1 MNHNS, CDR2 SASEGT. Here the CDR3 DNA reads TGTGCCAGCAGGGGGACGTCGGACTCTGGAAACACCATATATTTT. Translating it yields CASRGTSDSGNTIYF.

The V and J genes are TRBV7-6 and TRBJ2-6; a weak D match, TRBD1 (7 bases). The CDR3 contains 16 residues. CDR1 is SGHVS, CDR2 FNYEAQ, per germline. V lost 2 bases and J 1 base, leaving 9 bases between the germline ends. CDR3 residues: CASSLQGGSGANVLTF. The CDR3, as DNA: TGTGCCAGCAGCTTACAGGGGGGTTCTGGGGCCAACGTCCTGACTTTC. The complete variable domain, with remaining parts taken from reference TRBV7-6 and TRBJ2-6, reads GAGVSQSPRYKVTKRGQDVALRCDPISGHVSLYWYRQALGQGPEFLTYFNYEAQQDKSGLPNDRFSAERPEGSISTLTIQRTEQRDSAMYRCASSLQGGSGANVLTFGAGSRLTVL.

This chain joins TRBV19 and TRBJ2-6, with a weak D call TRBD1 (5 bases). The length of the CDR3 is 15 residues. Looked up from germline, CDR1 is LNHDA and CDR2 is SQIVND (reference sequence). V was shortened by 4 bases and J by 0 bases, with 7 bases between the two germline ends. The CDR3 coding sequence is TGTGCCAGTAGTACAGGGAACTCTGGGGCCAACGTCCTGACTTTC. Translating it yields CASSTGNSGANVLTF.

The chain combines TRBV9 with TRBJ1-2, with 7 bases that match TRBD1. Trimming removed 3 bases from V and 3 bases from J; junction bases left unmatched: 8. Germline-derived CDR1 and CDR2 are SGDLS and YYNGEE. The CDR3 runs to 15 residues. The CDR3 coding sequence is TGTGCCAGCAGCGGACAGGGTACGACCCACTATGGCTACACCTTC. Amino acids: CASSGQGTTHYGYTF.

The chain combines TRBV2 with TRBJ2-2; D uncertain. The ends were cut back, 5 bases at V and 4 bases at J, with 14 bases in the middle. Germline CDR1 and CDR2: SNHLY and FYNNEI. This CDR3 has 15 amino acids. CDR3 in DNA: TGTGCCAGCAGTACTACCTCTCTCCTCACCGGGGAGCTGTTTTTT. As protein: CASSTTSLLTGELFF.

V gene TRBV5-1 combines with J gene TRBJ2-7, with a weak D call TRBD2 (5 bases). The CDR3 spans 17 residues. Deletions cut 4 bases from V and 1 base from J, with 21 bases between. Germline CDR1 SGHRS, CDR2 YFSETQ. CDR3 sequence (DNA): TGCGCCAGCAGCCGGGATCCGCTGAGCGCAACGTCCTACGAGCAGTACTTC. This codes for CASSRDPLSATSYEQYF.

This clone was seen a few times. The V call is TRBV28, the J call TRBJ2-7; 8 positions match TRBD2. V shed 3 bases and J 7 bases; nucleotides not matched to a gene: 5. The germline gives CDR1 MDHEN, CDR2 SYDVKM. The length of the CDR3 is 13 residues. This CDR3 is CASSLGLVREQYF. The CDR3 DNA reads TGTGCCAGCAGTTTGGGACTAGTAAGGGAGCAGTACTTC. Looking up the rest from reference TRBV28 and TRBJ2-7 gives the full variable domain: DVKVTQSSRYLVKRTGEKVFLECVQDMDHENMFWYRQDPGLGLRLIYFSYDVKMKEKGDIPEGYSVSREKKERFSLILESASTNQTSMYLCASSLGLVREQYFGPGTRLTVT.

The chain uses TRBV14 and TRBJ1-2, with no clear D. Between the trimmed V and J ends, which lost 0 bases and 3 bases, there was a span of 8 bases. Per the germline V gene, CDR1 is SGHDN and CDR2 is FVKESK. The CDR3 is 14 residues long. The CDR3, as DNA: TGTGCCAGCAGCCAAGAAAACCGACACTATGGCTACACCTTC. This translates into CASSQENRHYGYTF.

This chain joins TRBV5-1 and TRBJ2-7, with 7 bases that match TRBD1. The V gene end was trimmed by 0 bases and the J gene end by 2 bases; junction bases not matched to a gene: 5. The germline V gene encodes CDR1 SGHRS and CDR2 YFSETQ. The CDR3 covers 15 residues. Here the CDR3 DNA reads TGCGCCAGCAGCTTGGCGGGGACAGTTCCCTACGAGCAGTACTTC. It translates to CASSLAGTVPYEQYF.

CDR3 nucleotide sequence: TGCGCCAGCAGCAACGACGGGTACAATGAGCAGTTCTTC. Its translation is CASSNDGYNEQFF. The gene calls are TRBV5-1 and TRBJ2-1; D is unresolved. The V gene lost 4 bases and the J gene lost 4 bases, with 9 bases spanning the gap. There are 13 residues in the CDR3. The germline gives CDR1 SGHRS, CDR2 YFSETQ.

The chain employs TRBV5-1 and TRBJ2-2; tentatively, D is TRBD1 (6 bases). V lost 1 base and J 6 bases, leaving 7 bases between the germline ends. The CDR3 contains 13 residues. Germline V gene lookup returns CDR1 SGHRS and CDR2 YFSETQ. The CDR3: CASSLNRAGELFF. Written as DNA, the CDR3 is TGCGCCAGCAGCTTGAACAGGGCCGGGGAGCTGTTTTTT.

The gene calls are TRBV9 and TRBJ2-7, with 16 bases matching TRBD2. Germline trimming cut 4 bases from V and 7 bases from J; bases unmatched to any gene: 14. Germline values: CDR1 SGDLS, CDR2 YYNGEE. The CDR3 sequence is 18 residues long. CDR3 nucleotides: TGTGCCAGCAGCCCGGGACTAGCGGGAGGGTCTGGTGGTCTGGAGCAGTACTTC. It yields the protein CASSPGLAGGSGGLEQYF.

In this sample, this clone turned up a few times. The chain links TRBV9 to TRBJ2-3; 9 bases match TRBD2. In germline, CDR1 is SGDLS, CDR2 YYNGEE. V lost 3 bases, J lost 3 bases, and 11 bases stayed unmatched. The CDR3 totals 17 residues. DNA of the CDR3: TGTGCCAGCAGCGCCCGAACTAGCGGGTTAGGGACAGATACGCAGTATTTT. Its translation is CASSARTSGLGTDTQYF.

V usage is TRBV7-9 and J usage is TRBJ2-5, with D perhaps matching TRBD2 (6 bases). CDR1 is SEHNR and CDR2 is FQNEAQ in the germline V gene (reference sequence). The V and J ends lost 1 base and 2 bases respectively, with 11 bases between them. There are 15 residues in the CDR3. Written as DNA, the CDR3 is TGTGCCAGCAGCTTAGGCACGGGGGAGCAAGAGACCCAGTACTTC. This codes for CASSLGTGEQETQYF.

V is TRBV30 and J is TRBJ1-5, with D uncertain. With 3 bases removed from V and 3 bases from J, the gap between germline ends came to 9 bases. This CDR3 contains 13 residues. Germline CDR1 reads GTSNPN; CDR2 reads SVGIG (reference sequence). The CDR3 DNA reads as TGTGCCTGGAGCACTCTCGACAATCAGCCCCAGCATTTT. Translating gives CAWSTLDNQPQHF.

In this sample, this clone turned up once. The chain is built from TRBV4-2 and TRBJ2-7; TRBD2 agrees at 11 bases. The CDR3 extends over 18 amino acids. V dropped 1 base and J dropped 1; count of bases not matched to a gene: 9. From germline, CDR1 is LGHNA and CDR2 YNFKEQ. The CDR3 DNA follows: TGTGCCAGCAGCCAAGTAGCTTCCGGGACTAGCGGTTCCTACGAGCAGTACTTC. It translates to CASSQVASGTSGSYEQYF.

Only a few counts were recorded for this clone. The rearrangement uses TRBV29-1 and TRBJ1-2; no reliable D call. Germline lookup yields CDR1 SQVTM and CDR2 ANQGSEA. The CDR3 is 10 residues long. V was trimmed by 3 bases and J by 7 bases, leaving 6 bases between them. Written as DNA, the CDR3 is TGCAGCGTTGACATTGGTGGCTACACCTTC. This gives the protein CSVDIGGYTF.

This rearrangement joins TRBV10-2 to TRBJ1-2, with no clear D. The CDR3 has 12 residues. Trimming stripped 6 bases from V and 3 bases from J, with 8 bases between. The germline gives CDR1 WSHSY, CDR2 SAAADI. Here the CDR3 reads CASRDGDYGYTF. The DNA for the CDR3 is TGCGCCAGCAGGGACGGGGACTATGGCTACACCTTC.